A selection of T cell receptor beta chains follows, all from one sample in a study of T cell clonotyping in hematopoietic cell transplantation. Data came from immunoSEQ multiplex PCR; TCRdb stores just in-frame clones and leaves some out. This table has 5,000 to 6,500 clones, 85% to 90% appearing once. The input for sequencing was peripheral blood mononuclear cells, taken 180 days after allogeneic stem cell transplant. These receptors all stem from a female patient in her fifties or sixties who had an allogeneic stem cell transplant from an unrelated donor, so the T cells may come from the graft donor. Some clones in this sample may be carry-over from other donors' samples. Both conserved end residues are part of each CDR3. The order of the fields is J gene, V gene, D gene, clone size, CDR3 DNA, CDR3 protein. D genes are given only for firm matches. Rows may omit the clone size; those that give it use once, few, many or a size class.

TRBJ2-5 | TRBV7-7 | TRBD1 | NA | TGTGCTAGCAGCCACAGGGGCTCTCAAGAGACCCAGTACTTC | CASSHRGSQETQYF
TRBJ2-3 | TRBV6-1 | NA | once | TGTGCCAGCACGTGGATCGAGAGGGATACGCAGTATTTT | CASTWIERDTQYF
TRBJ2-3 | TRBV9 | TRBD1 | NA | TGTGCCAGCAGCGCGGTAGTAGTTGGACAGGGCCTTTTGGATACGCAGTATTTT | CASSAVVVGQGLLDTQYF
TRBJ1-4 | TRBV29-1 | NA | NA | TGCAGCGGACCGGACATCCCTAATGAAAAACTGTTTTTT | CSGPDIPNEKLFF
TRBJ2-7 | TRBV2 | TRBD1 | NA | TGTGCCAGCAGCAGGCCACATGGACAGGTCCACGAGCAGTACTTC | CASSRPHGQVHEQYF
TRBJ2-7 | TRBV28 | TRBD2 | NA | TGTGCCGGCAGCGGAACTAGCGGTTCCTACGAGCAGTACTTC | CAGSGTSGSYEQYF
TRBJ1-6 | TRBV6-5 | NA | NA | TGTGCCAGCAGACCACTAAAAACCGATTATTCACTCCTCCACTTT | CASRPLKTDYSLLHF
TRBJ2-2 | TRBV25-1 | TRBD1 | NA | TGTGCCAGCAGTGCCGGACAGGGAACCGGGGAGCTGTTTTTT | CASSAGQGTGELFF
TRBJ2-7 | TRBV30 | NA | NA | TGTGCCTGGCAGGCTAGCTCGTACGAGCAGTACTTC | CAWQASSYEQYF
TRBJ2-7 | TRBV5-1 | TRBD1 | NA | TGCGCCAGCAGCTTGAGCACAGGGGGTTGGCACGAGCAGTACTTC | CASSLSTGGWHEQYF
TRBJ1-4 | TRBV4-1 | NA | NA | TGCGCCAGCAGCCAAGATAGGGCACGTAATGAAAAACTGTTTTTT | CASSQDRARNEKLFF
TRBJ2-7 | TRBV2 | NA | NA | TGTGCCAGCAGGGGAACCGGGACCTACGAGCAGTACTTC | CASRGTGTYEQYF
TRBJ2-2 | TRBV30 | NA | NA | TGTGCCTGGAGTCCCCGTGGGGGTGGAGCCGGGGAGCTGTTTTTT | CAWSPRGGGAGELFF
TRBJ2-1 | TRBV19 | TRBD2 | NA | TGTGCCAGTAGTACAACCAGCGGGGGGGCCGTATCGACCTACAATGAGCAGTTCTTC | CASSTTSGGAVSTYNEQFF
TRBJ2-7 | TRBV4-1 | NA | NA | TGCGCCAGCAGCCAAGACAGGGTAGGGCACGAGCAGTACTTC | CASSQDRVGHEQYF
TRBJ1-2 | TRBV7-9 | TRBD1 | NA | TGTGCCAGCAGCCACCGGGACAGGATTCCCTATGGCTACACCTTC | CASSHRDRIPYGYTF
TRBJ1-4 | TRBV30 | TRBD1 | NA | TGTGCCTGGAGTGGGGACAGGGGGCGCGGTGAAAAACTGTTTTTT | CAWSGDRGRGEKLFF
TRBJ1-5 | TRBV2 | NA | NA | TGTGCCAGCAGTGGGGCGCGGGGTTCAAATCAGCCCCAGCATTTT | CASSGARGSNQPQHF
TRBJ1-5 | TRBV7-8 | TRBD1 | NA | TGTGCCAGCAGCTTAAGAGACGGTGGGCAGGGGGGCAATCAGCCCCAGCATTTT | CASSLRDGGQGGNQPQHF
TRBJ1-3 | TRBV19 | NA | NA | TGTGCCAGTAGCAGTACACTTTCTGGAAACACCATATATTTT | CASSSTLSGNTIYF
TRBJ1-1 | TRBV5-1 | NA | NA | TGCGCCAGCAGCTTTGGAGGAGGCATGAACACTGAAGCTTTCTTT | CASSFGGGMNTEAFF
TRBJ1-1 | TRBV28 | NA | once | TGTGCCAGCAGTTTCTTAAAGGACACTGAAGCTTTCTTT | CASSFLKDTEAFF
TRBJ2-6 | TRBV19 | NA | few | TGTGCCAGTAGGCCGCAGAGCTCTGGGGCCAACGTCCTGACTTTC | CASRPQSSGANVLTF
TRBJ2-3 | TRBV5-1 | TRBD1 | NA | TGCGCCAGCAGCTCGATGGACAGGGGGCAGGGAGATACGCAGTATTTT | CASSSMDRGQGDTQYF
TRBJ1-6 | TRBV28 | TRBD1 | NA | TGTGCCAGCAGTCCCGGGACAGGCAATTCACCCCTCCACTTT | CASSPGTGNSPLHF
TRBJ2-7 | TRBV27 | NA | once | TGTGCCAGCAGTTTATCGGGATACGAGCAGCACTTC | CASSLSGYEQHF
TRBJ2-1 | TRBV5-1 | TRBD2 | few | TGCGCCAGCAGCTTGTCGGGGGGGCCATGGGAGTTCTTC | CASSLSGGPWEFF
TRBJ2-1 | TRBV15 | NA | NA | TGTGCCACCAGCAGAGATGGGTACAATGAGCAGTTCTTC | CATSRDGYNEQFF
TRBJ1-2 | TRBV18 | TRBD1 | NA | TGTGCCAGCTCACTGACAGGGGATGGCTACACCTTC | CASSLTGDGYTF
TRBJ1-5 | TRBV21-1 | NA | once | TGTGCCAGCGAGCAAAACCGGGACAGGGGGAATCAGCCCCAGCATTTT | CASEQNRDRGNQPQHF
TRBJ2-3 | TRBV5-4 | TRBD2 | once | TGTGCCAGCAGCTCGATAGCGGGGGAGCCAGGGGGGGATACGCAGTATTTT | CASSSIAGEPGGDTQYF
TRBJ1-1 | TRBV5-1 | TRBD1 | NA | TGCGCCAGCAGCTCCGCCGGGACAGGGAGTATCACTGAAGCTTTCTTT | CASSSAGTGSITEAFF
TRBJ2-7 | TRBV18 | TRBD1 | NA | TGTGCCAGCTCATTAGGGCCCGGACAGGGGATCTACGAGCAGTACTTC | CASSLGPGQGIYEQYF
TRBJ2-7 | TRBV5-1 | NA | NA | TGCGCTTCCAGGATGAGAAACGAGCAGTACTTC | CASRMRNEQYF
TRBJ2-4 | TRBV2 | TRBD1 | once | TGTGCCAGCAGTAGCGGGACAGGGGGCTCCAAAAACATTCAGTACTTC | CASSSGTGGSKNIQYF
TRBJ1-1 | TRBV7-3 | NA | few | TGTGCCAGCAGCTTAATAAGGGGGACTGAAGCTTTCTTT | CASSLIRGTEAFF
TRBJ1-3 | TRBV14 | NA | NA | TGTGCCAGTACCCGCCTTCAGGGGAGGGTAAATTTT | CASTRLQGRVNF
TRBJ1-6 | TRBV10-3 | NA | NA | TGTGCCATCAGTGCCCGGGGGGAGGATTCACCCCTCCACTTT | CAISARGEDSPLHF
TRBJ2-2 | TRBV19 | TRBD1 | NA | TGTGCCAGTAACCCGACAGGGGTGAACACCGGGGAGCTGTTTTTT | CASNPTGVNTGELFF
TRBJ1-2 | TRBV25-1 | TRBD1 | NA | TGTGCCAGCAGTGCAGACAGGGACGGCTACACCTTC | CASSADRDGYTF